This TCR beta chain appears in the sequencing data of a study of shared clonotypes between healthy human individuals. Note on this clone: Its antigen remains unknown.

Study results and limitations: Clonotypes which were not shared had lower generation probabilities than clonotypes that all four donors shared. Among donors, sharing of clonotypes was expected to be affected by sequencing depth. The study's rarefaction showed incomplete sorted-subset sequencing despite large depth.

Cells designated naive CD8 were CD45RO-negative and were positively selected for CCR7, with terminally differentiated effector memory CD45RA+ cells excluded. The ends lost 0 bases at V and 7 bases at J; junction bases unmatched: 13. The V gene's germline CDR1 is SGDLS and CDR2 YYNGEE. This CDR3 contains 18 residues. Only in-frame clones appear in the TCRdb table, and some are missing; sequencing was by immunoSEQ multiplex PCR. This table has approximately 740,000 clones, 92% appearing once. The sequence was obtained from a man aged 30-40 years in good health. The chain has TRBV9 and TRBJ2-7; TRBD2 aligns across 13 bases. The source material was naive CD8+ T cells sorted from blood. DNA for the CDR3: TGTGCCAGCAGCGTAGCCGCCCCCGGACTAGCGGGAGCGGATGAGCAGTACTTC. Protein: CASSVAAPGLAGADEQYF. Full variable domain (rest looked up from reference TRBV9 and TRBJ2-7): DSGVTQTPKHLITATGQRVTLRCSPRSGDLSVYWYQQSLDQGLQFLIQYYNGEERAKGNILERFSAQQFPDLHSELNLSSLELGDSALYFCASSVAAPGLAGADEQYFGPGTRLTVT.